This T cell receptor beta chain was found in a study of blood T cell repertoires in COVID-19. Looking at the study overall: COVID-19 samples from acute and convalescent phases originated in the United States, Italy and Spain.

The study counted Cohort 3 donors as recovered given two negative PCRs, clearance, or symptom resolution. Data came from immunoSEQ multiplex PCR; TCRdb stores just in-frame clones and leaves some out. Of fewer than 250,000 clones in the sample, approximately 84% were seen once. This TCR was sampled from a woman in her thirties who had recovered from COVID-19. Sequenced sample: PBMCs or T cells enriched from blood (not recorded which).

For the CDR3, the DNA is TGTGCCAGCAGCTTAGATCCGGTCTTGTCTGGAAACACCATATATTTT. It codes for CASSLDPVLSGNTIYF. The rearrangement uses TRBV11-2 and TRBJ1-3; the D is unclear. Germline-derived CDR1 and CDR2 are SGHAT and FQNNGV. The CDR3 is 16 residues long. V dropped 0 bases and J dropped 1 base, with 10 bases sitting between them. Together with reference TRBV11-2 and TRBJ1-3, the CDR3 gives the full variable domain: EAGVAQSPRYKIIEKRQSVAFWCNPISGHATLYWYQQILGQGPKLLIQFQNNGVVDDSQLPKDRFSAERLKGVDSTLKIQPAKLEDSAVYLCASSLDPVLSGNTIYFGEGSWLTVV.